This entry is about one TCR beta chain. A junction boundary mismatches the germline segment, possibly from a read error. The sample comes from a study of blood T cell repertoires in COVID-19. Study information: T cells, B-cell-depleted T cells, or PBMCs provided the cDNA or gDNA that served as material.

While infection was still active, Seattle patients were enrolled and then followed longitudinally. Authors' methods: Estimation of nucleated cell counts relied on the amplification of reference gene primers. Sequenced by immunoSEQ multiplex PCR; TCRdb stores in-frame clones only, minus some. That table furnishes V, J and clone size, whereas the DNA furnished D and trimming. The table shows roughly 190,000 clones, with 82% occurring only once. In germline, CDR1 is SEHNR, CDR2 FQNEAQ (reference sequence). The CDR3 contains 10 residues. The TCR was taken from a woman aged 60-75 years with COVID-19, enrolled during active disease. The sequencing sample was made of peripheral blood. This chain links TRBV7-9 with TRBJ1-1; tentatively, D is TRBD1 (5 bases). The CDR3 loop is CASGGAHQIF. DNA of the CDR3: TGTGCCAGTGGAGGGGCGCATCAAATCTTT. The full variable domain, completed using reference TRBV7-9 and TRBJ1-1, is DTGVSQNPRHKITKRGQNVTFRCDPISEHNRLYWYRQTLGQGPEFLTYFQNEAQLEKSRLLSDRFSAERPKGSFSTLEIQRTEQGDSAMYLCASGGAHQIFGQGTRLTVV.